This T cell receptor (beta chain) emerged from a study of low-dose radiotherapy and immunotherapy resistance in tumors. Covering alpha and beta chains, TRAV- and TRBV-specific primers were used for the first-strand cDNA. Over approximately 20 PCR cycles, TCRs were amplified from a constant-region primer and V-primer adapter. TCRdb recomputed calls from the reads with MiXCR, one row per CDR3 protein. The sample lists approximately 90,000 distinct CDR3 sequences, 9.4% seen once, with around 0.96% in the top ten. In this sample, this clonotype turned up many times. V lost 2 bases to trimming and J lost 0 bases, with 11 bases between them. CDR3 length equals 15 residues. Germline values: CDR1 SGHKS, CDR2 YYEKEE (reference sequence). This sample's time point: before trial treatment.

The sequences come from PBMCs, collected before treatment. This receptor was obtained from a male donor with prostate cancer. The genes are TRBV5-5 and TRBJ1-2; no clear D gene. CDR3 in amino acids: CASSFLAGTNYGYTF. In nucleotides, the CDR3 is TGTGCCAGCAGCTTTCTCGCCGGGACTAACTATGGCTACACCTTC.